The TCR beta chain under discussion was sequenced for a study of cytomegalovirus exposure and HLA in healthy donors. Study-level background: In a later analysis, it was reported that the roughly 130 validation repertoires had been produced on the same platform as the 670 or so repertoires belonging to the first cohort. Findings of the study overall: Reportedly, cytomegalovirus status was diagnosed with high sensitivity and specificity.

Concerning this clone: Its antigen is not identified.

The repertoire was sequenced with immunoSEQ multiplex PCR; TCRdb's copy has only in-frame clones and lacks some. The sample lists about 160,000 clones, less than 90% occurring once. The donors were part of the validation cohort of over a hundred subjects. That cohort was separate from the first cohort, which comprised about 730 subjects. Sequencing was performed on PBMCs. This sequence originates from a woman under 30 in good health and CMV-seronegative.

CDR3 coding DNA: TGTGCCAGCAGTGACTCGGTGACTAGTGGCACAAGGAGGTTCTTC. Its translation: CASSDSVTSGTRRFF. This chain joins TRBV6-4 and TRBJ2-1; a weak D match, TRBD2 (6 bases). The CDR3 loop spans 15 amino acids. The germline V gene has CDR1 MRHNA and CDR2 SNTAGT. Trimming took 0 bases from V and 15 from J, leaving 21 bases between them.